The present TCR beta chain was sequenced within a study of T cells in Graves' hyperthyroidism and ophthalmopathy. Study-level background: Peripheral blood draws took place at initial diagnosis, ahead of any treatment.

V shed 3 bases and J 1 base; nucleotides not matched to a gene: 1. CDR1 is SGHRS and CDR2 is YFSETQ in the germline V gene. The CDR3 sequence is 15 residues long. Amplification targeted TCR beta CDR3 regions from RNA transcripts. The HTBI primer set was used in a first-round RT-PCR of the TCR CDR3. TCRdb itself ran the multiplex PCR reads through MiXCR, one entry per CDR3 protein. This table holds roughly 420,000 distinct CDR3 sequences, 15% to 18% found once. Study-level findings and limits: Most expanded thyroid clonotypes above 0.001 also appeared in blood.

Isolation of PBMCs was performed on 8.5 to 10 ml fresh peripheral blood. This clonotype was detected many times. Its antigen is currently unknown. The receptor was isolated from a woman younger than 35 with Graves' hyperthyroidism. The sample was blood. The J gene is TRBJ2-5, the V gene TRBV5-1, with TRBD2 matching 12 bases. The CDR3 loop reads CASSWTSGIQETQYF. CDR3 DNA sequence: TGCGCCAGCAGCTGGACTAGCGGGATCCAAGAGACCCAGTACTTC.